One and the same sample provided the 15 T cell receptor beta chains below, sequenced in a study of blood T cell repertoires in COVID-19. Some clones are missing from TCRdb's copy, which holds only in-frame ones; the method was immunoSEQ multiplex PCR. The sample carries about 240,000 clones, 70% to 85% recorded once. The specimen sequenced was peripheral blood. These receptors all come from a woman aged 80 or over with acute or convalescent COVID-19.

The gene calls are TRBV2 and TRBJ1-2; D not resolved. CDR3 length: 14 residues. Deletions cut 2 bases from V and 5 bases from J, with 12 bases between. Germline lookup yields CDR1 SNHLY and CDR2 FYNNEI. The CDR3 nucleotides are TGTGCCAGCAGTGAATTAACAGCCAGTTATGGCTACACCTTC. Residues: CASSELTASYGYTF.

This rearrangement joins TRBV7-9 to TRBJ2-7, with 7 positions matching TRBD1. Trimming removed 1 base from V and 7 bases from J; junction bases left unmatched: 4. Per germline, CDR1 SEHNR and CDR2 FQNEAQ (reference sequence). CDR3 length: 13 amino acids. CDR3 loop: CASSLDRGWEQYF. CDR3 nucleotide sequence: TGTGCCAGCAGCTTAGACAGGGGATGGGAGCAGTACTTC.

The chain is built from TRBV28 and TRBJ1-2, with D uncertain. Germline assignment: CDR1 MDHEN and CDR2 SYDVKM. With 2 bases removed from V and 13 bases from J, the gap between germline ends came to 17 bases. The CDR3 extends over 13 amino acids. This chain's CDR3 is CASSLTPPNLPTF. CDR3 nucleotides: TGTGCCAGCAGTTTAACGCCACCTAATCTCCCCACCTTC.

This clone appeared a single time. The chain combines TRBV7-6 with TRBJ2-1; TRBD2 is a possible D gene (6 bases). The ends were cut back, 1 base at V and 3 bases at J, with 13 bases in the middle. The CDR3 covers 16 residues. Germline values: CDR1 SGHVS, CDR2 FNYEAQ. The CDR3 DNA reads TGTGCCAGCAGCTTAGTGGGGGGAACCAACTACAATGAGCAGTTCTTC. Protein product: CASSLVGGTNYNEQFF.

The CDR3 coding sequence is TGTGCCAGCAGCTTTCCTGCGGCGGGAGGGATGGGAGATACGCAGTATTTT. It yields the protein CASSFPAAGGMGDTQYF. The gene calls are TRBV5-4 and TRBJ2-3, with 9 bases matching TRBD2. V trimming: 2 bases; J trimming: 5 bases; junction bases outside the gene matches: 12. Germline V gene data show CDR1 as SGHNT and CDR2 as YYREEE (reference sequence). The CDR3 contains 17 residues. Full variable domain (outside the CDR3, taken from reference TRBV5-4 and TRBJ2-3): ETGVTQSPTHLIKTRGQQVTLRCSSQSGHNTVSWYQQALGQGPQFIFQYYREEENGRGNFPPRFSGLQFPNYSSELNVNALELDDSALYLCASSFPAAGGMGDTQYFGPGTRLTVL.

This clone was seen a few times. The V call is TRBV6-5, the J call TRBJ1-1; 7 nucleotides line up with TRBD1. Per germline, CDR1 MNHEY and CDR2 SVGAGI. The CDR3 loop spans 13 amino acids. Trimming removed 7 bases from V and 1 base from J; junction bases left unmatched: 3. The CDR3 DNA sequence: TGTGCCAGCAAACAGGGGCCGAACACTGAAGCTTTCTTT. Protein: CASKQGPNTEAFF.

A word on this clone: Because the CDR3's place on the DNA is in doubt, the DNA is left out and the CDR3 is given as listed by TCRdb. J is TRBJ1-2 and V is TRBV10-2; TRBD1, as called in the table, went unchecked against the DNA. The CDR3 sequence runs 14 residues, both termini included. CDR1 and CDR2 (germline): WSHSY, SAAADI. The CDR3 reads CASSTSGQRYGYTF.

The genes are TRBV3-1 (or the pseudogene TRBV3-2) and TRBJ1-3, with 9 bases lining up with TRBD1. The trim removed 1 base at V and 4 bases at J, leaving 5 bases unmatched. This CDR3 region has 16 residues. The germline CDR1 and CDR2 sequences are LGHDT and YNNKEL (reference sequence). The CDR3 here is CASSQVGDRAGNTIYF. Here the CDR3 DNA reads TGTGCCAGCAGCCAAGTGGGGGACAGGGCCGGAAACACCATATATTTT.

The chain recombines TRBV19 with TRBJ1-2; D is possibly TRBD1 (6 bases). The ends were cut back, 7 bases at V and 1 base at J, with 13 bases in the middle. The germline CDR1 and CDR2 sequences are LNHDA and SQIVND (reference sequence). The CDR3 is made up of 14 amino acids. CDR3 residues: CASTPGQHNYGYTF. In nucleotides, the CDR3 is TGTGCCAGTACCCCCGGACAGCATAACTATGGCTACACCTTC. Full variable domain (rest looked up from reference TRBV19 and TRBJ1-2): DGGITQSPKYLFRKEGQNVTLSCEQNLNHDAMYWYRQDPGQGLRLIYYSQIVNDFQKGDIAEGYSVSREKKESFPLTVTSAQKNPTAFYLCASTPGQHNYGYTFGSGTRLTVV.

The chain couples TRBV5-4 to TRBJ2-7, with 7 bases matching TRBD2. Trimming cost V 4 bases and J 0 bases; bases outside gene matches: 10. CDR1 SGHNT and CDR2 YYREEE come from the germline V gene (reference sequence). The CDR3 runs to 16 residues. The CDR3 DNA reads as TGTGCCAGCAGCGCACGGAGCGGGAAAAGCTCCTACGAGCAGTACTTC. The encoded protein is CASSARSGKSSYEQYF. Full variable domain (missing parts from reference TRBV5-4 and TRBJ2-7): ETGVTQSPTHLIKTRGQQVTLRCSSQSGHNTVSWYQQALGQGPQFIFQYYREEENGRGNFPPRFSGLQFPNYSSELNVNALELDDSALYLCASSARSGKSSYEQYFGPGTRLTVT.

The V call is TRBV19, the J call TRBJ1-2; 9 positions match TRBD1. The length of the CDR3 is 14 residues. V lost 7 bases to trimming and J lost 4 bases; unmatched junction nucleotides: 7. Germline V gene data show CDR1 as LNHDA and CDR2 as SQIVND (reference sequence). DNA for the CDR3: TGTGCCAGTACGGGACAGGGTCTTGTCTATGGCTACACCTTC. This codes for CASTGQGLVYGYTF.

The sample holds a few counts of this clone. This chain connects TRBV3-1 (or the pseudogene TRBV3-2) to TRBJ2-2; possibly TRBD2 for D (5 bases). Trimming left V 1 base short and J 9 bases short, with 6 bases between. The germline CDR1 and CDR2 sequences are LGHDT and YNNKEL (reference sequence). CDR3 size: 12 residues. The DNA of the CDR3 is TGTGCCAGCAGCCAAGGAGGGCGGGAGCTGTTTTTT. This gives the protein CASSQGGRELFF.

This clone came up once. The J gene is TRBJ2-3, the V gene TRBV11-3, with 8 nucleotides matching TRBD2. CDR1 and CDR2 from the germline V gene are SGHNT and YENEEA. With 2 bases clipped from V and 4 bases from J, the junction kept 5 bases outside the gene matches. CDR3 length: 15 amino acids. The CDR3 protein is CASSLNGRAADTQYF. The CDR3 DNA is TGTGCCAGCAGCTTAAACGGGAGGGCGGCAGATACGCAGTATTTT.

The CDR3 nucleotides are TGTGCCAGCAGCTCAGGAAGCGGGAACTACAATGAGCAGTTCTTC. The encoded protein is CASSSGSGNYNEQFF. This chain links TRBV9 with TRBJ2-1; 7 bases are shared with TRBD2. The CDR3 loop spans 15 amino acids. Germline CDR1 is SGDLS and CDR2 is YYNGEE. Losses at the gene ends were 4 bases for V and 3 bases for J; bases not matched to a gene: 7.

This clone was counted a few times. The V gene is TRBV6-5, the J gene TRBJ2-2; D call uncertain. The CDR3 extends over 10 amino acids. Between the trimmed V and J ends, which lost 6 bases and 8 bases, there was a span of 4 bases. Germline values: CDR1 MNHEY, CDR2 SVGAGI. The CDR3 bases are TGTGCCAGCAGGAGAGGGGAGCTGTTTTTT. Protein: CASRRGELFF.